This T cell receptor (beta chain) was captured by sequencing in a study of CD8+CD57+ T cells in acquired aplastic anemia. As for the study in general: Healthy donors gave 10 million to 11 million reads on average for CD4+ cells. Whole-study findings and limits: Patients and controls shared twenty-nine CD8+ CDR3 sequences.

The CDR3 runs 13 residues. The V gene lost 3 bases and the J gene lost 4 bases, with 12 bases spanning the gap. Germline V CDR1 and CDR2: DFQATT, SNEGSKA (reference sequence). Remarks on this clonotype: The antigen remains undetermined.

Template material for TCR beta VDJ and CDR3 profiling consisted of genomic DNA. From the reads, TCRdb called clonotypes with MiXCR, one entry per CDR3 protein. The table shows more than 150,000 distinct CDR3 sequences, with around half occurring only once. This chain connects TRBV20-1 to TRBJ1-2, with D maybe TRBD1 (6 bases). The sample consisted of sorted CD4+, CD8+, or CD8+CD57+ T cells (not recorded which) from PBMCs. This receptor was identified in a human donor in good health. This chain's CDR3 is CSARGGQGYGYTF. CDR3 in DNA: TGCAGTGCTAGGGGGGGGCAGGGCTATGGCTACACCTTC.